The 3 T cell receptor beta chains reported below all come from one sample, sequenced in a study of T cells after yellow fever vaccination. MiXCR, run by TCRdb on the 5' RACE reads, gives a single entry per CDR3 protein. The data show hundreds of thousands of distinct CDR3 sequences, with roughly an eighth seen just once and more than 12% held by the top ten. Sequenced material: PBMCs, taken on the day of the yellow fever booster vaccination. These TCRs come from a man under 40 who received the YFV17D yellow fever vaccine.

The rearrangement uses TRBV6-5 and TRBJ2-7; 7 bases fit TRBD2. CDR3 length: 15 residues. V lost 1 base, J lost 6 bases, and 9 bases stayed unmatched. Looked up from germline, CDR1 is MNHEY and CDR2 is SVGAGI. The CDR3 here is CASSYLSSGPLEQYF. The CDR3, as DNA: TGTGCCAGCAGTTACTTGTCTAGCGGTCCGCTCGAGCAGTACTTC.

This clonotype showed up just a few times. The rearrangement uses TRBV7-8 and TRBJ2-6, with 9 nucleotides matching TRBD1. Germline V CDR1 and CDR2: SGHVS, FQNEAQ. The CDR3 has 16 residues. The V segment lost 4 bases and the J segment 4 bases; nucleotides outside the gene matches: 5. CDR3 sequence (DNA): TGTGCCAGCAGCTCAAGGACAGGGGACGGGGCCAACGTCCTGACTTTC. It encodes CASSSRTGDGANVLTF.

This chain uses TRBV18 with TRBJ1-5; TRBD1 might be the D (5 bases). Germline CDR1 is KGHSH and CDR2 is LQKENI. Trimming removed 5 bases at V and 6 bases at J, with 14 bases between. The CDR3 is 14 amino acids. CDR3 bases: TGTGCCAGCTCAGACCGGGACCAGAGTCAGCCCCAGCATTTT. Encoded protein: CASSDRDQSQPQHF. Combining the CDR3 with reference TRBV18 and TRBJ1-5 gives the whole variable domain NAGVMQNPRHLVRRRGQEARLRCSPMKGHSHVYWYRQLPEEGLKFMVYLQKENIIDESGMPKERFSAEFPKEGPSILRIQQVVRGDSAAYFCASSDRDQSQPQHFGDGTRLSIL.